What follows are 24 T cell receptor beta chains derived from one specimen sequenced in a study of blood T cell repertoires in COVID-19. Here immunoSEQ multiplex PCR was the method, and the copy in TCRdb shows in-frame clones only, minus some. The sample has about 250,000 clones; around 82% are singletons. The sample taken for sequencing was peripheral blood. All receptors come from a man between 35 and 55 years old with active or convalescent COVID-19.

This clone was picked up a small number of times. The rearrangement uses TRBV6-5 and TRBJ1-1, with D possibly being TRBD1 (5 bases). Trimming removed 7 bases at V and 1 base at J, with 13 bases between. This CDR3 spans 14 amino acids. The germline gives CDR1 MNHEY, CDR2 SVGAGI. CDR3 in DNA: TGTGCCAGCACTGGGACTCTGGGGAACACTGAAGCTTTCTTT. Translating it yields CASTGTLGNTEAFF.

The CDR3 protein is CASSLGPAGDGYTF. The CDR3 nucleotides read TGTGCCAGCAGCTTAGGGCCCGCGGGGGACGGCTACACCTTC. V gene TRBV7-2 combines with J gene TRBJ1-2; tentative D call: TRBD1 (5 bases). V was trimmed by 1 base and J by 8 bases, leaving 14 bases between them. CDR1 is SGHTA and CDR2 is FQGNSA in the germline V gene. The CDR3 runs 14 residues.

This chain joins TRBV5-1 and TRBJ1-1, with D tentatively TRBD1 (5 bases). The germline CDR1 and CDR2 sequences are SGHRS and YFSETQ. This CDR3 has 16 amino acids. Trimming stripped 0 bases from V and 0 bases from J, with 12 bases between. CDR3 DNA: TGCGCCAGCAGCTTGGGTCAGGGATTAGTGAACACTGAAGCTTTCTTT. Translation: CASSLGQGLVNTEAFF.

V gene TRBV9 combines with J gene TRBJ2-6; possible D gene TRBD1, 5 bases. The CDR3 spans 17 residues. The ends were cut back, 4 bases at V and 3 bases at J, with 17 bases in the middle. Per germline, CDR1 SGDLS and CDR2 YYNGEE. This CDR3 is CASSPNLGHFGANVLTF. CDR3 DNA: TGTGCCAGCAGCCCAAACCTAGGACACTTTGGGGCCAACGTCCTGACTTTC.

The V call is TRBV2, the J call TRBJ2-2; 8 nucleotides line up with TRBD2. The CDR3 extends over 16 amino acids. V dropped 6 bases and J dropped 1; count of bases not matched to a gene: 7. CDR1 and CDR2 from the germline V gene are SNHLY and FYNNEI. CDR3: CASRVTSGQNTGELFF. In nucleotides, the CDR3 is TGTGCCAGCAGGGTTACTAGCGGACAGAACACCGGGGAGCTGTTTTTT.

This chain uses TRBV19 with TRBJ2-1; 10 bases line up with TRBD2. After removal of 3 bases from V and 8 bases from J, the junction contained 10 bases not matched to a gene. The length of the CDR3 is 16 residues. CDR1 and CDR2 (germline): LNHDA, SQIVND (reference sequence). The CDR3 sequence is CASSIIEAGGQDEQFF. In nucleotides, the CDR3 is TGTGCCAGTAGTATTATAGAAGCGGGAGGGCAGGATGAGCAGTTCTTC. The full variable domain, its missing parts supplied by reference TRBV19 and TRBJ2-1, is DGGITQSPKYLFRKEGQNVTLSCEQNLNHDAMYWYRQDPGQGLRLIYYSQIVNDFQKGDIAEGYSVSREKKESFPLTVTSAQKNPTAFYLCASSIIEAGGQDEQFFGPGTRLTVL.

The table lists this clone with a few counts. This specimen includes other DNA sequences encoding the same CDR3. The V call is TRBV6-1, the J call TRBJ1-3, with a possible D match to TRBD1 (5 bases). This CDR3 region has 14 residues. The V end was cut by 2 bases, the J end by 4 bases, with 9 bases between. The germline gives CDR1 MNHNS, CDR2 SASEGT. The CDR3 coding sequence is TGTGCCAGCAGTGAACGGGGGTCGGGAAACACCATATATTTT. Protein product: CASSERGSGNTIYF.

The chain combines TRBV5-8 with TRBJ1-5, with 12 bases lining up with TRBD1. Trimming took 3 bases from V and 4 from J; bases not matched to a gene: 11. Germline CDR1 SGHTS, CDR2 YDEGEE. There are 18 residues in the CDR3. The CDR3 coding sequence is TGTGCCAGCAGCTCCCGTCAGGGACAGGGGGCTCAGAATCAGCCCCAGCATTTT. It encodes CASSSRQGQGAQNQPQHF.

This clone was found once. V gene TRBV5-1 combines with J gene TRBJ2-5; 8 positions match TRBD2. Germline V CDR1 and CDR2: SGHRS, YFSETQ. V lost 1 base, J lost 4 bases, and 6 bases stayed unmatched. The CDR3 sequence is 15 residues long. The CDR3 reads CASSLREGSSETQYF. The CDR3 nucleotides are TGCGCCAGCAGCTTGCGGGAGGGATCTTCAGAGACCCAGTACTTC.

The V call is TRBV29-1, the J call TRBJ1-3; weak D call: TRBD1 (6 bases). The CDR3 extends over 14 amino acids. Between the trimmed V and J ends, which lost 3 bases and 4 bases, there was a span of 13 bases. Germline V gene sequence: CDR1 SQVTM, CDR2 ANQGSEA. As DNA, the CDR3 is TGCAGCGTTGAGAGACAGGCGGCAGGAAACACCATATATTTT. Translating it yields CSVERQAAGNTIYF.

This clone was counted a single time. J is TRBJ1-2 and V is TRBV14; D may be TRBD1 (6 bases). The CDR3 runs to 15 residues. CDR1 SGHDN and CDR2 FVKESK come from the germline V gene. Trimming removed 4 bases from V and 7 bases from J, with 19 bases in between. CDR3 sequence (DNA): TGTGCCAGCAGCCCCCGACAGGCCACAGGACGTGGCTACACCTTC. Translating gives CASSPRQATGRGYTF.

The chain employs TRBV6-6 and TRBJ1-1; tentative D call: TRBD1 (6 bases). With 6 bases removed from V and 0 bases from J, the gap between germline ends came to 11 bases. The germline V gene has CDR1 MNHNY and CDR2 SVGAGI (reference sequence). CDR3 length equals 14 residues. The CDR3 coding sequence is TGTGCCAGCAGGCAGGGGACCTTGAACACTGAAGCTTTCTTT. This sequence encodes CASRQGTLNTEAFF.

The rearrangement joins TRBV9 to TRBJ2-5; D possibly corresponds to TRBD2 (6 bases). V lost 2 bases, J lost 5 bases, and 13 bases lay in between. The CDR3 spans 14 residues. In germline, CDR1 is SGDLS, CDR2 YYNGEE. The CDR3 loop reads CASSVGGGKETQYF. The CDR3 DNA reads TGTGCCAGCAGCGTCGGGGGAGGAAAGGAGACCCAGTACTTC. Filled out from reference TRBV9 and TRBJ2-5, the complete variable domain reads DSGVTQTPKHLITATGQRVTLRCSPRSGDLSVYWYQQSLDQGLQFLIQYYNGEERAKGNILERFSAQQFPDLHSELNLSSLELGDSALYFCASSVGGGKETQYFGPGTRLLVL.

The CDR3 reads CASSAGRASGRLEQFF. The CDR3 coding sequence is TGTGCCAGTAGTGCGGGAAGGGCTAGCGGGAGGCTTGAGCAGTTCTTC. This chain joins TRBV19 and TRBJ2-1, with 11 bases identical to TRBD2. The length of the CDR3 is 16 residues. Germline CDR1 reads LNHDA; CDR2 reads SQIVND (reference sequence). The V gene end was trimmed by 5 bases and the J gene end by 9 bases; junction bases not matched to a gene: 12.

The chain links TRBV3-1 (or the pseudogene TRBV3-2) to TRBJ1-6; TRBD1 might be the D (5 bases). Trimming shortened V by 0 bases and J by 7 bases, and 19 bases separated the two germline ends. CDR1 is LGHDT, CDR2 YNNKEL, per germline (reference sequence). CDR3 length: 18 residues. The CDR3 reads CASSQDMWVGQLNSPLHF. The CDR3 bases are TGTGCCAGCAGCCAAGATATGTGGGTGGGGCAATTGAATTCACCCCTCCACTTT.

J is TRBJ2-1 and V is TRBV5-6; D ambiguous. CDR1 is SGHDT and CDR2 is YYEEEE in the germline V gene. V shed 3 bases and J shed 0 bases, with 10 bases lying between them. The CDR3 has 15 amino acids. In DNA, the CDR3 is TGTGCCAGCAGCTCGACTGGGTACTCCTACAATGAGCAGTTCTTC. Amino acid sequence: CASSSTGYSYNEQFF.

This chain links TRBV30 with TRBJ2-2; D not certain. The germline V and J ends were trimmed by 4 bases and 1 base, with 7 bases remaining between them. The CDR3 totals 13 residues. CDR1 GTSNPN and CDR2 SVGIG come from the germline V gene (reference sequence). Here the CDR3 reads CAWTRVNTGELFF. DNA of the CDR3: TGTGCCTGGACACGGGTGAACACCGGGGAGCTGTTTTTT.

This chain links TRBV18 with TRBJ1-2; D remains unclear. V was shortened by 1 base and J by 7 bases, with 10 bases between the two germline ends. CDR3 length equals 13 residues. Per the germline V gene, CDR1 is KGHSH and CDR2 is LQKENI. The DNA for the CDR3 is TGTGCCAGCTCACCACAAACGGGAGTTGGCTACACCTTC. Protein: CASSPQTGVGYTF.

This clone was seen once. The chain uses TRBV7-9 and TRBJ2-4, with 7 bases identical to TRBD1. Germline lookup yields CDR1 SEHNR and CDR2 FQNEAQ (reference sequence). V lost 1 base, J lost 0 bases, and 3 bases stayed unmatched. This CDR3 is built from 16 residues. The CDR3 sequence is CASSLGGQLAKNIQYF. The CDR3 bases are TGTGCCAGCAGCTTAGGGGGACAGTTAGCCAAAAACATTCAGTACTTC.

The gene calls are TRBV7-9 and TRBJ2-7; 10 positions agree with TRBD2. Germline V gene sequence: CDR1 SEHNR, CDR2 FQNEAQ (reference sequence). Losses at the gene ends were 7 bases for V and 5 bases for J; bases not matched to a gene: 5. CDR3 length: 13 residues. The CDR3 DNA reads as TGTGCCAGCACCTCTAGCGGGAGTGACGAGCAGTACTTC. Translated, it gives CASTSSGSDEQYF.

The CDR3 DNA sequence: TGTGCCAGCAGTGAATCAACAGGGTCAGGCAATCAGCCCCAGCATTTT. This translates into CASSESTGSGNQPQHF. V gene TRBV6-1 combines with J gene TRBJ1-5; weak D call: TRBD1 (6 bases). The V end lost 2 bases, the J end lost 2 bases, and 13 bases lay between the germline ends. The V gene's germline CDR1 is MNHNS and CDR2 SASEGT. The CDR3 runs 16 residues.

This chain links TRBV11-3 with TRBJ1-3; D remains unclear. The germline CDR1 and CDR2 sequences are SGHNT and YENEEA. The CDR3 is 14 residues long. The germline V and J ends were trimmed by 3 bases and 0 bases, with 6 bases remaining between them. The CDR3 DNA reads as TGTGCCAGCAGCTTGTCCATCTCTGGAAACACCATATATTTT. Translation gives CASSLSISGNTIYF.

The chain uses TRBV11-2 and TRBJ1-1; weak D call: TRBD1 (6 bases). Looked up from germline, CDR1 is SGHAT and CDR2 is FQNNGV. The V end was cut by 3 bases, the J end by 8 bases, with 19 bases between. The CDR3 has 15 amino acids. The CDR3 DNA follows: TGTGCCAGCAGCTTCGGGTCAGGGGTCGGGCTGGAAGCTTTCTTT. This encodes CASSFGSGVGLEAFF.

This chain links TRBV29-1 with TRBJ1-1; D might be TRBD1 (5 bases). The CDR3 is made up of 12 amino acids. With 7 bases removed from V and 2 bases from J, the gap between germline ends came to 11 bases. Germline-derived CDR1 and CDR2 are SQVTM and ANQGSEA. The CDR3, as DNA: TGCAGCGGTCTAACAGGTAACACTGAAGCTTTCTTT. Its protein product is CSGLTGNTEAFF.